The present TCR beta chain was sequenced within a study of blood T cell repertoires in COVID-19 (TCRdb year 2020). About the study as a whole: Samples covering the acute and convalescent phases of COVID-19 were provided by collaborators in the United States, Italy and Spain. The dataset comprised deeply sampled blood TCRbeta repertoires from subjects exposed to, actively infected with, or recovered from COVID-19. A de-identified subject ID, COVID-19 status, age in years and sex were almost always included in the sample metadata. A freely available public database, intended as a resource for researchers studying the immune response to SARS-CoV-2, is where the repertoires were released. The material from the prospective study consisted of cDNA or gDNA derived from T cells, B-cell-depleted T cells, or PBMCs. The samples were drawn from the first 160 participants of the ongoing ImmuneRACE study and from 1,254 subjects provided by 6 global collaborators. Where HLA class I and class II types were available, the types were taken from metadata supplied by the sample provider, not from assay-based typing. On the study overall, not on this receptor specifically: The quantity of clinical and demographic metadata differed by source and by participant and was supplied without curation.

TCRbeta CDR3 regions were amplified from genomic DNA using the immunoSEQ Assay, a bias-controlled multiplex PCR. The paper's processing steps were these. The number of nucleated cells in each sample was estimated by amplification of reference gene primers within the assay. Sequence reads were collapsed and filtered to measure the absolute abundance of every unique TCRbeta CDR3 rearrangement. For each sample, productive Simpson clonality was calculated as the square root of Simpson's diversity index over productive rearrangements. Imported from immuneACCESS, the table was reduced by TCRdb to in-frame sequences with V and J called. These copies leave out some clones; in studies compared against another copy, an unresolved V gene accounts for under half, and the cause of the remainder is not known. The D gene and trimming were derived from the DNA, and the V and J assignments and clone size from that table. The sample data list roughly 250,000 clones, and 88% of these were observed just once. About 4.1% of the sample rests with the top ten.

A second Seattle source provided samples from volunteer blood donors who had recovered from COVID-19. Collaborating institutions collected whole blood in K2EDTA tubes following their own protocols. For TCRbeta analysis, collaborators shipped samples in one of three forms: frozen whole blood, isolated PBMCs, or DNA extracted from either of those sample types. Comment on this clone: It lacks a known antigen. Nothing much larger sits one base from this clone, and base qualities are not available.

The CDR3 holds 12 amino acids from the cysteine to the phenylalanine. Of the read, only the CDR3 DNA is kept; its 36 bases are in frame from base 1. Trimming takes 5 bases from V and 11 bases from J, and the germline ends sit 15 bases apart. CDR1 and CDR2 (SGHAT, FQNNGV) derive from the germline V gene. The receptor's source is a man between 60 and 75 years old who had recovered from COVID-19. The sequence links TRBV11-2 to TRBJ1-1; there is no confident call for the D gene. Source material: peripheral blood. At the DNA level, the sequence is TGTGCCAGCAGCCCGTCGGGTTGGGAGGCTTTCTTT. It translates to CASSPSGWEAFF.